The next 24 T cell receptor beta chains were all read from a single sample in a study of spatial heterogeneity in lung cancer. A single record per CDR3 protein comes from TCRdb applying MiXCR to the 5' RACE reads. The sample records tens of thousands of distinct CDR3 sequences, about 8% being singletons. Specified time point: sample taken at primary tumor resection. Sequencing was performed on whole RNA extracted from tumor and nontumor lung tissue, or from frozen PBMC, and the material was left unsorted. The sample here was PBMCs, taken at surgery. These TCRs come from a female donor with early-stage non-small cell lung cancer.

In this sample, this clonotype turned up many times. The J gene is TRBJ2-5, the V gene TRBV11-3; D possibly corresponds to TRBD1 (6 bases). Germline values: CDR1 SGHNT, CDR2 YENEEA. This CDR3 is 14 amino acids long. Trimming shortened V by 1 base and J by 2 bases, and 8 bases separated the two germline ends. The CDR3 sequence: CASSLADSQETQYF. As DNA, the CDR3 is TGTGCCAGCAGCTTAGCGGACAGTCAAGAGACCCAGTACTTC.

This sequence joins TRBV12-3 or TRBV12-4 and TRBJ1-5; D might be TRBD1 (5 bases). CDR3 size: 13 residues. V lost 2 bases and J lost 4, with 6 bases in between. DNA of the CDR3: TGTGCCAGCAGTTTAAGGGGTAATCAGCCCCAGCATTTT. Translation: CASSLRGNQPQHF.

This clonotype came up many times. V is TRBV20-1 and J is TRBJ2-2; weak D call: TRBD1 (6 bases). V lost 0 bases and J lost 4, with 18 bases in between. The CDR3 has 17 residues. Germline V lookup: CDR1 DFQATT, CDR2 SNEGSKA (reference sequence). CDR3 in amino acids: CSARDPLSRGSTGELFF. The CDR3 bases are TGCAGTGCTAGAGATCCCTTGAGCAGGGGTTCCACCGGGGAGCTGTTTTTT.

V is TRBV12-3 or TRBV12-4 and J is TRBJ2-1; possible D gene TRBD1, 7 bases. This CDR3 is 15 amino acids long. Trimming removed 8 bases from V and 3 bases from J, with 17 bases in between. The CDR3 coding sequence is TGTGCCAGCGCCCAGGGGCAGGGGGGCTACAATGAGCAGTTCTTC. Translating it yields CASAQGQGGYNEQFF.

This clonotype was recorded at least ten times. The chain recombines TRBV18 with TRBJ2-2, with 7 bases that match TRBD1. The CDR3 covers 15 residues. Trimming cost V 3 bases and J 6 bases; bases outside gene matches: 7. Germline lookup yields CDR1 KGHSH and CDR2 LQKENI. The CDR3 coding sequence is TGTGCCAGCTCACCCCGGGACAGATCCGCCGGGGAGCTGTTTTTT. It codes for CASSPRDRSAGELFF. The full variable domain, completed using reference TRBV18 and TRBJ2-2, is NAGVMQNPRHLVRRRGQEARLRCSPMKGHSHVYWYRQLPEEGLKFMVYLQKENIIDESGMPKERFSAEFPKEGPSILRIQQVVRGDSAAYFCASSPRDRSAGELFFGEGSRLTVL.

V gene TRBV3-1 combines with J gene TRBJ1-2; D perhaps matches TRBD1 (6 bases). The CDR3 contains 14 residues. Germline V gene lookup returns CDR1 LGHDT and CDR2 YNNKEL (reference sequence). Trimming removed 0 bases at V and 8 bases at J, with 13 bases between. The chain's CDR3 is CASSQDQRGRGYTF. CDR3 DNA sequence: TGTGCCAGCAGCCAAGATCAACGGGGGCGAGGCTACACCTTC.

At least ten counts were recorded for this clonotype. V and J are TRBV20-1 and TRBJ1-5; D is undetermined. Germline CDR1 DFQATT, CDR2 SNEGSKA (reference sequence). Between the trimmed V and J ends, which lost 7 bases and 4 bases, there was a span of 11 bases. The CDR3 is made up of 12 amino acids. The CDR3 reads CSGAMGNQPQHF. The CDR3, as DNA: TGCAGTGGTGCAATGGGGAATCAGCCCCAGCATTTT.

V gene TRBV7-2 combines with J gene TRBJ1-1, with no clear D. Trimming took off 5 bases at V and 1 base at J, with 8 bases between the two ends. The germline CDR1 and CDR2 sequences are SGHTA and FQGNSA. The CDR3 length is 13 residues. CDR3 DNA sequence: TGTGCCAGCAGCGCGTCAGAGAACACTGAAGCTTTCTTT. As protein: CASSASENTEAFF.

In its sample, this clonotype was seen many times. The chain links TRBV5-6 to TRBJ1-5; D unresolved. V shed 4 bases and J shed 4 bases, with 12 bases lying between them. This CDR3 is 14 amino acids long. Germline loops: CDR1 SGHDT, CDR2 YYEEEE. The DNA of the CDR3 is TGTGCCAGCAGCCCGAGGACGGGAAATCAGCCCCAGCATTTT. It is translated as CASSPRTGNQPQHF.

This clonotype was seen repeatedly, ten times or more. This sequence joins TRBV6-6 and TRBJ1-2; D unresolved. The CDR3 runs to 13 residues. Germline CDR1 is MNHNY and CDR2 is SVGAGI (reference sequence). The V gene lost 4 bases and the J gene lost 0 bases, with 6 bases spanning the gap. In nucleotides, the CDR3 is TGTGCCAGCAGTTCCGCCGCTAACTATGGCTACACCTTC. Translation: CASSSAANYGYTF.

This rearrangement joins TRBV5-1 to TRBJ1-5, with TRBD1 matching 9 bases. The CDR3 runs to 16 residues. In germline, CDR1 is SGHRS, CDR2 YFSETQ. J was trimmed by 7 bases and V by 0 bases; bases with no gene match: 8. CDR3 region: CASSLGGQGGYQPQHF. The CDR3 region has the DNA TGCGCCAGCAGCTTGGGGGGACAGGGAGGATACCAGCCCCAGCATTTT.

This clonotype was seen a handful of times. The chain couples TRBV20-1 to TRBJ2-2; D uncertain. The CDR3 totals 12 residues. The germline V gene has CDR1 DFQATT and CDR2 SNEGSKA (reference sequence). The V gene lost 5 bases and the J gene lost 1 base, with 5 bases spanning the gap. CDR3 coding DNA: TGCAGTGCTTCGAAGAACACCGGGGAGCTGTTTTTT. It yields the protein CSASKNTGELFF.

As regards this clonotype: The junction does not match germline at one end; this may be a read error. The CDR3 is CASSQDPTGLRF. Here the CDR3 DNA reads TGTGCCAGCAGCCAAGATCCGACGGGCCTCCGGTTC. V usage is TRBV3-1 and J usage is TRBJ2-7; D is undetermined. Germline CDR1 and CDR2: LGHDT and YNNKEL (reference sequence). The CDR3 is made up of 12 amino acids.

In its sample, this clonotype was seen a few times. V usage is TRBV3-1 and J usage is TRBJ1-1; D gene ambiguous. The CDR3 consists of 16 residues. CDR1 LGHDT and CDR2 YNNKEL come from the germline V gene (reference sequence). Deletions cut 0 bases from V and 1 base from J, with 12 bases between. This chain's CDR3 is CASSQEVGTGNTEAFF. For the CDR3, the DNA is TGTGCCAGCAGCCAAGAAGTTGGCACGGGGAACACTGAAGCTTTCTTT.

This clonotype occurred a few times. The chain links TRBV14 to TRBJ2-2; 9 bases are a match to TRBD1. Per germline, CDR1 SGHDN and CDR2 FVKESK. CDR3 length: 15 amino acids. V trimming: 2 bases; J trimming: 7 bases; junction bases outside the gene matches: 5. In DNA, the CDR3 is TGTGCCAGCAGCCAAAGTACAGGGGGCAGCGGGGAGCTGTTTTTT. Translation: CASSQSTGGSGELFF.

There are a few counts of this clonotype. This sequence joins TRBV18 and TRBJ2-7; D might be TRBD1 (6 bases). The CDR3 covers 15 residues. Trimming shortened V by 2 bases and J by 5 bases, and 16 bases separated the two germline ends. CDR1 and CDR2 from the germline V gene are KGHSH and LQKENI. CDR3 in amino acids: CASSPGLQGVHEQYV. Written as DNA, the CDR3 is TGTGCCAGCTCACCAGGTTTACAGGGCGTACACGAGCAGTACGTC.

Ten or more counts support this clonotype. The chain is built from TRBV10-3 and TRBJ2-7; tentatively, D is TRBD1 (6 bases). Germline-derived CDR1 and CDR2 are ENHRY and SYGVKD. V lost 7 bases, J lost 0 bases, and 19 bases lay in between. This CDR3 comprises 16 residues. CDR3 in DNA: TGTGCCATCACAGGGGCCGATATTACGAGCTCCTACGAGCAGTACTTC. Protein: CAITGADITSSYEQYF.

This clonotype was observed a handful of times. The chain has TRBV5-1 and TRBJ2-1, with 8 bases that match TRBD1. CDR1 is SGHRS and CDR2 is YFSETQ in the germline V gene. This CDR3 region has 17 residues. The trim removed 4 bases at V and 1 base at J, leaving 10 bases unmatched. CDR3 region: CASSQDRAGGSYNEQFF. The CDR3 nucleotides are TGCGCCAGCAGCCAGGACAGGGCTGGCGGGTCCTACAATGAGCAGTTCTTC.

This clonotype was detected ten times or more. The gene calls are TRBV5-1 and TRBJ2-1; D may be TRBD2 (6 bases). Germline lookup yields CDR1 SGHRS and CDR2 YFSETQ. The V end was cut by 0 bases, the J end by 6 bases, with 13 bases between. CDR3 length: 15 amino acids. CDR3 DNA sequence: TGCGCCAGCAGCTTGGAATCGGGGGAGTCCAATGAGCAGTTCTTC. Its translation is CASSLESGESNEQFF.

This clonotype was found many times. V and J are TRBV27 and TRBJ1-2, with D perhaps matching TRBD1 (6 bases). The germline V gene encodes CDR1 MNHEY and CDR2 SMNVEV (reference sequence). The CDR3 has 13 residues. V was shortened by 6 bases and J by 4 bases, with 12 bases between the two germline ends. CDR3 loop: CASSYREGYGYTF. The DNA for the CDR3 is TGTGCCAGCAGCTACAGGGAGGGCTATGGCTACACCTTC.

The CDR3: CASSPDRDLEAFF. CDR3 nucleotide sequence: TGTGCCAGCAGCCCCGACAGGGACCTTGAAGCTTTCTTT. The chain carries TRBV7-8 and TRBJ1-1; 7 nucleotides line up with TRBD1. J lost 7 bases, V lost 5 bases, and 7 bases had no gene match. The CDR3 extends over 13 amino acids. Germline CDR1 and CDR2: SGHVS and FQNEAQ.

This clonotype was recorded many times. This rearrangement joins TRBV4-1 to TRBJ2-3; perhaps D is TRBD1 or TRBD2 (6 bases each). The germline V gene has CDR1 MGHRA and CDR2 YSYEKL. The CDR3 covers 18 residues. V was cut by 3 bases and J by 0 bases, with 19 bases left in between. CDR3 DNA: TGCGCCAGCAGCCATGAGGATCTAGGGGGGCCTAGCACAGATACGCAGTATTTT. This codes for CASSHEDLGGPSTDTQYF.

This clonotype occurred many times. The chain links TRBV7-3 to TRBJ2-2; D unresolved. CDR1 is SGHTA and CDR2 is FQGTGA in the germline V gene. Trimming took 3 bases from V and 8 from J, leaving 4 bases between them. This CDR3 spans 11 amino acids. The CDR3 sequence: CASSFRGELFF. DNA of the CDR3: TGTGCCAGCAGCTTTAGGGGGGAGCTGTTTTTT.

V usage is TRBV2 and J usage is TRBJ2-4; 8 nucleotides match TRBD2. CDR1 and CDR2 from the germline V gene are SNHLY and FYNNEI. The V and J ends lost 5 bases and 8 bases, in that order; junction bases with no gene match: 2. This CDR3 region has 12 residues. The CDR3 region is CASSSGGDIQYF. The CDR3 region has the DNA TGTGCCAGCAGTTCCGGGGGGGACATTCAGTACTTC.